Below are 12 T cell receptor beta chains sequenced from a single sample in a study of cytomegalovirus exposure and HLA in healthy donors. Vbeta (60) and Jbeta (13) primers were used in the PCR. Sequencing was performed with immunoSEQ multiplex PCR; in TCRdb, only in-frame clones are kept and a portion is missing. Altogether tens of thousands of clones are present, 76% being singletons, with the ten largest covering just over 1.4%. The sequenced material came from PBMCs. The receptors were gathered from a male donor in good health and CMV-seronegative.

The chain links TRBV28 to TRBJ1-6, with a possible D match to TRBD1 (5 bases). V was shortened by 4 bases and J by 8 bases, with 15 bases between the two germline ends. This CDR3 spans 15 amino acids. Germline V lookup: CDR1 MDHEN, CDR2 SYDVKM. For the CDR3, the DNA is TGTGCCAGCAGTTATCCCGCGGGGGTACATTCACCCCTCCACTTT. Encoded protein: CASSYPAGVHSPLHF.

The V and J genes are TRBV5-1 and TRBJ1-2; D not certain. This CDR3 is built from 13 residues. V gave up 4 bases and J gave up 1 base, with 8 bases separating them. Germline V CDR1 and CDR2: SGHRS, YFSETQ. CDR3 DNA: TGCGCCAGCAGCCCTGGAGTTAACTATGGCTACACCTTC. Translation: CASSPGVNYGYTF.

This chain connects TRBV5-4 to TRBJ2-7; TRBD2 agrees at 8 bases. This CDR3 has 14 residues. CDR1 is SGHNT and CDR2 is YYREEE in the germline V gene (reference sequence). The ends lost 1 base at V and 4 bases at J; junction bases unmatched: 4. The CDR3: CASSLRAGEYEQYF. As DNA, the CDR3 is TGTGCCAGCAGCTTGCGAGCGGGAGAATACGAGCAGTACTTC. Filled out from reference TRBV5-4 and TRBJ2-7, the complete variable domain reads ETGVTQSPTHLIKTRGQQVTLRCSSQSGHNTVSWYQQALGQGPQFIFQYYREEENGRGNFPPRFSGLQFPNYSSELNVNALELDDSALYLCASSLRAGEYEQYFGPGTRLTVT.

This clone was seen only a few times. The V call is TRBV7-2, the J call TRBJ1-4; TRBD1 might be the D (5 bases). V was trimmed by 5 bases and J by 10 bases, leaving 11 bases between them. Germline V CDR1 and CDR2: SGHTA, FQGNSA. The CDR3 is 12 amino acids. CDR3 in amino acids: CASSLDKGKLFF. The CDR3 DNA reads TGTGCCAGCAGCCTGGACAAGGGAAAACTGTTTTTT.

The genes are TRBV5-6 and TRBJ2-5; 7 bases fit TRBD1. CDR1 SGHDT and CDR2 YYEEEE come from the germline V gene. Germline trimming cut 1 base from V and 7 bases from J; bases unmatched to any gene: 13. This CDR3 is 16 amino acids long. The CDR3 sequence: CASSLWAGGSIGTQYF. The CDR3 DNA sequence: TGTGCCAGCAGCTTGTGGGCAGGGGGATCTATTGGGACCCAGTACTTC.

This clone was observed once. CDR3 coding DNA: TGTGCCAGCAGTGATAGGGGAACACGCGGTCTCGTTGGTGGGAACACTGAAGCTTTCTTT. Its translation is CASSDRGTRGLVGGNTEAFF. This sequence joins TRBV6-1 and TRBJ1-1; tentative D call: TRBD1 (5 bases). Per the germline V gene, CDR1 is MNHNS and CDR2 is SASEGT. V was shortened by 3 bases and J by 1 base, with 27 bases between the two germline ends. CDR3 length equals 20 residues.

The chain joins TRBV7-2 to TRBJ2-2; D uncertain. V dropped 6 bases and J dropped 4 bases, with 21 bases sitting between them. Germline V gene data show CDR1 as SGHTA and CDR2 as FQGNSA. The CDR3 extends over 17 amino acids. CDR3 DNA: TGTGCCAGCAGTACCCTGCTAGACCGTGCGGCCACCGGGGAGCTGTTTTTT. Protein: CASSTLLDRAATGELFF.

This clone was recorded only once. The chain joins TRBV30 to TRBJ1-2; 7 positions agree with TRBD1. The junction had 6 bases not matched to a gene; V was cut back by 4 bases and J by 7 bases. Per germline, CDR1 GTSNPN and CDR2 SVGIG (reference sequence). This CDR3 comprises 12 residues. The CDR3 DNA follows: TGTGCCTGGATGCGGCAGGGGGGTGGCTACACCTTC. Translation: CAWMRQGGGYTF.

The chain is built from TRBV4-3 and TRBJ1-3; a possible D gene is TRBD1 (5 bases). Trimming cost V 0 bases and J 3 bases, with 9 bases left between them. Germline CDR1 and CDR2: LGHNA and YSLEER. This CDR3 comprises 15 residues. The CDR3 DNA is TGCGCCAGCAGCCAAGAGGGAGGGGTTGGAAACACCATATATTTT. This sequence encodes CASSQEGGVGNTIYF.

The chain links TRBV5-6 to TRBJ2-6; D might be TRBD2 (6 bases). This CDR3 region has 14 residues. The V and J ends lost 4 bases and 3 bases respectively, with 8 bases between them. Germline values: CDR1 SGHDT, CDR2 YYEEEE. CDR3 sequence reads: CASSKGLGANVLTF. In DNA, the CDR3 is TGTGCCAGCAGCAAGGGACTTGGGGCCAACGTCCTGACTTTC.

The J gene is TRBJ2-1, the V gene TRBV9; 7 nucleotides agree with TRBD2. The germline gives CDR1 SGDLS, CDR2 YYNGEE. This CDR3 is 16 amino acids long. Trimming removed 4 bases from V and 0 bases from J; junction bases left unmatched: 7. CDR3 amino acids: CASSPPGGSSYNEQFF. The CDR3 region has the DNA TGTGCCAGCAGCCCTCCCGGGGGGAGCTCCTACAATGAGCAGTTCTTC.

J is TRBJ1-1 and V is TRBV5-8; TRBD1 is a possible D gene (6 bases). Trimming removed 1 base from V and 0 bases from J, with 13 bases in between. Germline lookup yields CDR1 SGHTS and CDR2 YDEGEE. The CDR3 totals 16 residues. CDR3 loop: CASSLFTGSMNTEAFF. In DNA, the CDR3 is TGTGCCAGCAGCTTGTTCACAGGGAGCATGAACACTGAAGCTTTCTTT. Full variable domain (rest looked up from reference TRBV5-8 and TRBJ1-1): EAGVTQSPTHLIKTRGQQATLRCSPISGHTSVYWYQQALGLGLQFLLWYDEGEERNRGNFPPRFSGRQFPNYSSELNVNALELEDSALYLCASSLFTGSMNTEAFFGQGTRLTVV.